Listed below are T cell receptor beta chains from one sample, sequenced in a study of a mutant IDH1 vaccine in newly diagnosed glioma. Profiled with immunoSEQ multiplex PCR; TCRdb holds only in-frame clones, not every one. This table holds tens of thousands of clones, about 82% found once. The specimen was PBMCs, collected from a glioma patient treated with radiotherapy, temozolomide or both. These receptors were obtained from a man aged 18 to 29 with glioma. Both conserved end residues are part of each CDR3. D genes are given only for firm matches. The listing skips clone size in some rows; elsewhere it reads once, few, many or a size class.

v_gene: TRBV28
d_gene: TRBD1
abundance: .
j_gene: TRBJ2-7
CDR3aa: CASGPTGIYEQYF
CDR3nt: TGTGCCAGCGGCCCGACAGGGATCTACGAGCAGTACTTC

v_gene: TRBV5-6
d_gene: .
abundance: .
j_gene: TRBJ1-5
CDR3aa: CASSLGALPWGNQPQHF
CDR3nt: TGTGCCAGCAGCCTAGGGGCGTTACCCTGGGGCAATCAGCCCCAGCATTTT

v_gene: TRBV19
d_gene: .
abundance: once
j_gene: TRBJ2-1
CDR3aa: CASSIDVSYEQFF
CDR3nt: TGTGCCAGTAGTATAGATGTGAGTTATGAGCAGTTCTTC

v_gene: TRBV5-3
d_gene: TRBD1
abundance: .
j_gene: TRBJ2-5
CDR3aa: CARSWTGGQETQYF
CDR3nt: TGTGCCAGAAGCTGGACAGGGGGACAAGAGACCCAGTACTTC

v_gene: TRBV30
d_gene: .
abundance: .
j_gene: TRBJ1-1
CDR3aa: CAWSVRDSGRPMNTEAFF
CDR3nt: TGTGCCTGGAGTGTACGGGATAGCGGACGGCCGATGAACACTGAAGCTTTCTTT

v_gene: TRBV4-3
d_gene: .
abundance: .
j_gene: TRBJ1-2
CDR3aa: CASSQGKSDITNYGYTF
CDR3nt: TGCGCCAGCAGCCAAGGAAAGTCGGATATAACTAACTATGGCTACACCTTC

v_gene: TRBV30
d_gene: .
abundance: .
j_gene: TRBJ1-2
CDR3aa: CAWTRARQANYGYTF
CDR3nt: TGTGCCTGGACCCGGGCGAGACAGGCCAACTATGGCTACACCTTC

v_gene: TRBV5-5
d_gene: .
abundance: few
j_gene: TRBJ1-1
CDR3aa: CASSLDGGTEAFF
CDR3nt: TGTGCCAGCAGCTTAGACGGGGGGACTGAAGCTTTCTTT

v_gene: TRBV10-2
d_gene: .
abundance: .
j_gene: TRBJ1-1
CDR3aa: CASSAGSAETWNTEAFF
CDR3nt: TGCGCCAGCAGTGCCGGGAGCGCCGAGACTTGGAACACTGAAGCTTTCTTT

v_gene: TRBV9
d_gene: .
abundance: .
j_gene: TRBJ2-5
CDR3aa: CASNPSGGEGETQYF
CDR3nt: TGTGCCAGCAACCCCTCTGGGGGAGAGGGAGAGACCCAGTACTTC

v_gene: TRBV9
d_gene: .
abundance: .
j_gene: TRBJ1-1
CDR3aa: CASSVTGMNTEAFF
CDR3nt: TGTGCCAGCAGCGTGACGGGCATGAACACTGAAGCTTTCTTT

v_gene: TRBV25-1
d_gene: .
abundance: .
j_gene: TRBJ2-7
CDR3aa: CASSEYGREQYF
CDR3nt: TGTGCCAGCAGTGAATATGGGAGGGAGCAGTACTTC

v_gene: TRBV25-1
d_gene: .
abundance: .
j_gene: TRBJ1-1
CDR3aa: CASGKPGSPEAFF
CDR3nt: TGTGCCAGCGGGAAGCCCGGCAGCCCTGAAGCTTTCTTT

v_gene: TRBV4-1
d_gene: TRBD1
abundance: .
j_gene: TRBJ1-3
CDR3aa: CASSLGQGASGNTIYF
CDR3nt: TGCGCCAGCAGCCTCGGACAGGGGGCCTCTGGAAACACCATATATTTT

v_gene: TRBV15
d_gene: .
abundance: .
j_gene: TRBJ2-7
CDR3aa: CATSKVGVRMTSGYEQYF
CDR3nt: TGTGCCACCAGCAAGGTGGGAGTCAGGATGACTTCAGGATACGAGCAGTACTTC

v_gene: TRBV7-2
d_gene: .
abundance: .
j_gene: TRBJ2-7
CDR3aa: CASSADGPSGEQYF
CDR3nt: TGTGCCAGCAGCGCGGACGGGCCTTCTGGGGAGCAGTACTTC

v_gene: TRBV6-5
d_gene: .
abundance: .
j_gene: TRBJ1-2
CDR3aa: CASSYDPKNYGYTF
CDR3nt: TGTGCCAGCAGTTACGATCCCAAGAACTATGGCTACACCTTC

v_gene: TRBV2
d_gene: .
abundance: .
j_gene: TRBJ1-3
CDR3aa: CASSRDRGNTIYF
CDR3nt: TGTGCCAGCAGTAGAGACAGGGGAAACACCATATATTTT

v_gene: TRBV6-6
d_gene: TRBD2
abundance: .
j_gene: TRBJ2-7
CDR3aa: CASNRGLAGAYEQYF
CDR3nt: TGTGCCAGCAATCGGGGACTAGCGGGGGCCTACGAGCAGTACTTC

v_gene: TRBV6-5
d_gene: .
abundance: .
j_gene: TRBJ1-5
CDR3aa: CASSSFRTGSNQPQHF
CDR3nt: TGTGCCAGCAGTTCCTTCCGTACGGGTAGCAATCAGCCCCAGCATTTT